The 7 T cell receptor beta chains listed next were all sequenced from one sample in a study of blood T cell repertoires in COVID-19. Sequencing was performed with immunoSEQ multiplex PCR; in TCRdb, only in-frame clones are kept and a portion is missing. Here the sample spans roughly 180,000 clones, 80% to 90% being singletons. The sequencing input was peripheral blood. The source of these receptors is a man aged 65 to 79 with active or convalescent COVID-19.

This chain joins TRBV29-1 and TRBJ2-7, with TRBD1 identical over 11 bases. The CDR3 loop spans 13 amino acids. Trimming took 5 bases from V and 7 from J; bases not matched to a gene: 7. Germline lookup yields CDR1 SQVTM and CDR2 ANQGSEA. DNA of the CDR3: TGCAGCGTTTTGGACAGGGGGCGCCGGGAGCAGTACTTC. Its translation is CSVLDRGRREQYF.

V is TRBV5-4 and J is TRBJ2-1, with D maybe TRBD2 (7 bases). This CDR3 region has 15 residues. The V end was cut by 7 bases, the J end by 2 bases, with 16 bases between. Germline V gene data show CDR1 as SGHNT and CDR2 as YYREEE (reference sequence). The CDR3 loop is CASRQGRGTYNEQFF. The CDR3 bases are TGTGCCAGCCGCCAGGGGCGGGGGACCTACAATGAGCAGTTCTTC.

The chain is built from TRBV4-3 and TRBJ2-3; D may be TRBD2 (5 bases). Looked up from germline, CDR1 is LGHNA and CDR2 is YSLEER. V lost 2 bases and J 1 base, leaving 13 bases between the germline ends. The CDR3 runs to 16 residues. CDR3 sequence (DNA): TGCGCCAGCAGCCAACTTGGACTGGGCCGCACAGATACGCAGTATTTT. This encodes CASSQLGLGRTDTQYF.

The V call is TRBV2, the J call TRBJ2-5; maybe TRBD2 (5 bases). From germline, CDR1 is SNHLY and CDR2 FYNNEI. Trimming took 3 bases from V and 4 from J, leaving 9 bases between them. The CDR3 totals 13 residues. CDR3 region: CASSDGVSETQYF. The CDR3 region has the DNA TGTGCCAGCAGTGACGGGGTATCAGAGACCCAGTACTTC.

This chain uses TRBV5-1 with TRBJ2-5, with D maybe TRBD1 (6 bases). The V and J ends lost 0 bases and 6 bases respectively, with 18 bases between them. The length of the CDR3 is 16 residues. In germline, CDR1 is SGHRS, CDR2 YFSETQ. The CDR3 DNA reads as TGCGCCAGCAGCTTGGTCTCGGTGGGGGCGGGTCAGACCCAGTACTTC. This gives the protein CASSLVSVGAGQTQYF.

Only one count was recorded for this clone. An end of the junction does not agree with germline; a read error may underlie this. CDR3 region: CASSLHDSLPVDF. The DNA for the CDR3 is TGTGCCAGCAGCTTACATGACAGCCTCCCGGTCGACTTC. The chain couples TRBV7-8 to TRBJ2-7, with D perhaps TRBD1 (5 bases). The germline V gene encodes CDR1 SGHVS and CDR2 FQNEAQ. This CDR3 contains 13 residues.

The CDR3 DNA reads as TGCAGCGTCCTGGGACTAGCAGACAATGAGCAGTTCTTC. Amino acids: CSVLGLADNEQFF. The chain has TRBV29-1 and TRBJ2-1, with 9 bases fitting TRBD2. Trimming removed 6 bases from V and 5 bases from J; junction bases left unmatched: 5. Germline V CDR1 and CDR2: SQVTM, ANQGSEA. CDR3 size: 13 residues.